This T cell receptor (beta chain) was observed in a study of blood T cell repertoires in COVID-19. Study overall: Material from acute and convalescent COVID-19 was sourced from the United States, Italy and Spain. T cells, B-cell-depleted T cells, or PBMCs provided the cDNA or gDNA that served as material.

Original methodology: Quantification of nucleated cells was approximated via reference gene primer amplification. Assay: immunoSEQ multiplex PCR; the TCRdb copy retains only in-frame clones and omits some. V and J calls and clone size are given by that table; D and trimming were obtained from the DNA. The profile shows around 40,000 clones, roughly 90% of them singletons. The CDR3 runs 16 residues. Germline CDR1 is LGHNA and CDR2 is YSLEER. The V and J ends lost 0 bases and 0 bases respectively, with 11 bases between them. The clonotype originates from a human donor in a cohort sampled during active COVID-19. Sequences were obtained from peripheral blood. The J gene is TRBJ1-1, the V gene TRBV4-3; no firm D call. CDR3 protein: CASSQDTSALNTEAFF. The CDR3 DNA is TGCGCCAGCAGCCAAGATACGAGTGCCCTGAACACTGAAGCTTTCTTT.